What follows describes a single TCR beta chain. CDR3 size: 13 residues. Germline CDR1 is SQVTM and CDR2 is ANQGSEA. After removal of 5 bases from V and 0 bases from J, the junction contained 2 bases not matched to a gene. This specimen belongs to a study of blood T cell repertoires in COVID-19. Sequencing was performed with immunoSEQ multiplex PCR; in TCRdb, only in-frame clones are kept and a portion is missing. This sample has more than 250,000 clones, with approximately 83% found just once. What was sequenced was PBMCs or T cells enriched from blood (not recorded which). This chain links TRBV29-1 with TRBJ1-2; 8 nucleotides agree with TRBD1. The origin of this receptor is a man younger than 40 who had recovered from COVID-19. The CDR3 DNA sequence: TGCAGCGTTTTGACAGGGGCTAACTATGGCTACACCTTC. It is translated as CSVLTGANYGYTF.